The clone carrying this T cell receptor beta chain was found a few times. This record belongs to a study of human T cells and chemical hapten exposure. The wider study: Sensitization applied 2% DPC to roughly 2 cm by roughly 2 cm of upper inner arm skin.

One entry per CDR3 protein, called by TCRdb with MiXCR from the RACE reads. Here the sample spans 370,000 or so distinct CDR3 sequences, 4.8% being singletons. Time point reported: patch test 1, 2 weeks after DPC sensitization. This sample's treatment: therapeutic diphenylcyclopropenone sensitization with weekly scalp DPC. Donors were 18 to 70-year-old alopecia patients suitable for DPC. The CDR3 consists of 16 residues. V shed 6 bases, J shed 1 base, and the junction held 6 bases outside the gene matches. This chain connects TRBV12-3 or TRBV12-4 to TRBJ1-1, with 12 positions matching TRBD1. The TCR sequence derives from a woman between 50 and 59 years old with alopecia areata. Some clones in this sample may be carry-over from other donors' samples. Sequences were derived from whole blood, sampled in connection with sensitization to the hapten diphenylcyclopropenone (DPC). This CDR3 is CASSPGQGAGNTEAFF. CDR3 DNA sequence: TGTGCCAGCAGCCCGGGACAGGGGGCGGGGAACACTGAAGCTTTCTTT.